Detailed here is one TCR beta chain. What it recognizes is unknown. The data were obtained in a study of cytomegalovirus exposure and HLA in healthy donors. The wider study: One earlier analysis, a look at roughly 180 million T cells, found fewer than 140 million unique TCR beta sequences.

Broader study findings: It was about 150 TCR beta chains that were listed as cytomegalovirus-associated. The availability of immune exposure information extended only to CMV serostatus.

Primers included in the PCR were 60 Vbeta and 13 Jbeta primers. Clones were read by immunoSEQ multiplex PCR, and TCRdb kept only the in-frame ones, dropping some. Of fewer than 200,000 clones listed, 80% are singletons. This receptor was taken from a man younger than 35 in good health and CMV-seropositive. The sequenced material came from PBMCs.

This CDR3 reads CAISEWSGTADYGYTF. Here the CDR3 DNA reads TGTGCCATCAGTGAGTGGTCCGGGACAGCAGACTATGGCTACACCTTC. The chain is built from TRBV10-3 and TRBJ1-2; TRBD1 agrees at 7 bases. Trimming cost V 1 base and J 3 bases; bases outside gene matches: 8. Germline V CDR1 and CDR2: ENHRY, SYGVKD. The CDR3 length is 16 residues.